The present entry profiles one T cell receptor (beta chain) with its context. V was pared by 3 bases and J by 2 bases, with 11 bases between. The CDR3 runs 14 residues. CDR1 and CDR2 (germline): WNHNN, SYGVQD (reference sequence). Every patient had relapsed following autologous stem cell transplantation, and cohorts differed in brentuximab vedotin exposure. Sequencing was performed with immunoSEQ multiplex PCR; in TCRdb, only in-frame clones are kept and a portion is missing. This table has 110,000 or so clones, 89% appearing once. The data are from a study of PD-1 blockade in classical Hodgkin lymphoma.

Sequencing was performed on peripheral blood mononuclear cells (PBMCs), taken before the second cycle of nivolumab. The chain has TRBV10-1 and TRBJ2-7; D is possibly TRBD1 (5 bases). The sequence was collected from a human donor with classical Hodgkin lymphoma. DNA of the CDR3: TGCGCCAGCAGTGATCTAGGACAAACCTACGAGCAGTACTTC. It is translated as CASSDLGQTYEQYF.